Listed here is a single T cell receptor beta chain. The data derive from a study of cytomegalovirus exposure and HLA in healthy donors. Study overall: The same platform as the approximately 660 first-cohort repertoires was used for the 130 or so validation repertoires, a later analysis reported.

The assay was immunoSEQ multiplex PCR, and TCRdb's table has in-frame clones only and misses some. The sample contains 150,000 to 200,000 clones, around nine tenths of which appear only once. The sequence was collected from a woman younger than 35 in good health and CMV-seropositive. The specimen was PBMCs.

DNA of the CDR3: TGTGCCAGCTCACCATCTTCGGTCAACGAGCAGTACTTC. It is translated as CASSPSSVNEQYF. The J gene is TRBJ2-7, the V gene TRBV18; D unresolved. Germline CDR1 and CDR2: KGHSH and LQKENI. V was shortened by 2 bases and J by 5 bases, with 10 bases between the two germline ends. CDR3 length: 13 residues. Variable domain in full (rest from reference TRBV18 and TRBJ2-7): NAGVMQNPRHLVRRRGQEARLRCSPMKGHSHVYWYRQLPEEGLKFMVYLQKENIIDESGMPKERFSAEFPKEGPSILRIQQVVRGDSAAYFCASSPSSVNEQYFGPGTRLTVT.